The 2 T cell receptor beta chains presented below share a single source sample, sequenced in a study of CD8+ T cells in alopecia areata. Sequencing used cDNA as its template, made by extracting RNA and reverse transcribing it. TCRdb's copy holds only in-frame clones and misses some; the assay was immunoSEQ multiplex PCR. The data show tens of thousands of clones, with 55% seen just once and less than 50% held by the top ten. Sequenced input: NKG2D-high CD8+ T cells sorted from blood. These receptors were collected from a human donor with alopecia areata.

The genes are TRBV7-8 and TRBJ2-1; D is uncertain. This CDR3 contains 13 residues. V lost 1 base and J lost 8, with 9 bases in between. Per the germline V gene, CDR1 is SGHVS and CDR2 is FQNEAQ. The CDR3 loop is CASSLDRRHEQFF. For the CDR3, the DNA is TGTGCCAGCAGCTTAGACAGAAGGCATGAGCAGTTCTTC.

Comment on this clone: Other DNA sequences in this sample translate to the same CDR3. The CDR3 is CASSPWGEETQYF. CDR3 nucleotide sequence: TGTGCCAGCTCACCTTGGGGGGAAGAGACCCAGTACTTC. The genes are TRBV18 and TRBJ2-5; possible D gene TRBD2, 6 bases. The germline V and J ends were trimmed by 3 bases and 3 bases, with 8 bases remaining between them. The CDR3 contains 13 residues. Germline V gene lookup returns CDR1 KGHSH and CDR2 LQKENI.